The next 24 T cell receptor beta chains were all read from a single sample in a study of T cell responses to AZD1222 COVID-19 vaccine. Clones were read by immunoSEQ multiplex PCR, and TCRdb kept only the in-frame ones, dropping some. The sample has over 110,000 clones, 90% to 95% seen once. The specimen was peripheral blood, collected after recovery from COVID-19. The receptors were sampled from an adult who had recovered from COVID-19.

J is TRBJ2-7 and V is TRBV5-4; D is perhaps TRBD1 or TRBD2 (6 bases each). Germline V gives CDR1 SGHNT, CDR2 YYREEE (reference sequence). V lost 7 bases to trimming and J lost 1 base, with 18 bases between them. This CDR3 region has 15 residues. The CDR3 loop reads CASRRGPGNSYEQYF. The CDR3 DNA sequence: TGTGCCAGCCGACGGGGGCCAGGGAATTCCTACGAGCAGTACTTC.

The rearrangement joins TRBV28 to TRBJ1-3, with unresolved D. Between the trimmed V and J ends, which lost 4 bases and 0 bases, there was a span of 13 bases. Germline V gene data show CDR1 as MDHEN and CDR2 as SYDVKM. The CDR3 extends over 16 amino acids. CDR3 sequence reads: CASSWPHSTSGNTIYF. The CDR3 DNA reads as TGTGCCAGCAGTTGGCCCCACTCAACCTCTGGAAACACCATATATTTT. The variable domain in full, completed from reference TRBV28 and TRBJ1-3, reads DVKVTQSSRYLVKRTGEKVFLECVQDMDHENMFWYRQDPGLGLRLIYFSYDVKMKEKGDIPEGYSVSREKKERFSLILESASTNQTSMYLCASSWPHSTSGNTIYFGEGSWLTVV.

This chain connects TRBV2 to TRBJ2-4; D possibly corresponds to TRBD2 (5 bases). V was cut by 7 bases and J by 0 bases, with 16 bases left in between. This CDR3 comprises 16 residues. The V gene's germline CDR1 is SNHLY and CDR2 FYNNEI. The CDR3 region is CASTTIASPAKNIQYF. The CDR3 DNA is TGTGCCAGCACCACCATAGCGTCCCCAGCCAAAAACATTCAGTACTTC. Together with reference TRBV2 and TRBJ2-4, the CDR3 gives the full variable domain: EPEVTQTPSHQVTQMGQEVILRCVPISNHLYFYWYRQILGQKVEFLVSFYNNEISEKSEIFDDQFSVERPDGSNFTLKIRSTKLEDSAMYFCASTTIASPAKNIQYFGAGTRLSVL.

This chain joins TRBV30 and TRBJ1-4, with 7 bases identical to TRBD1. This CDR3 spans 17 amino acids. Trimming cost V 1 base and J 0 bases; bases outside gene matches: 8. Germline V gene lookup returns CDR1 GTSNPN and CDR2 SVGIG (reference sequence). CDR3 in DNA: TGTGCCTGGAGTGCCCCCCCCGGACAGGCAACTAATGAAAAACTGTTTTTT. Protein product: CAWSAPPGQATNEKLFF.

With respect to this clone: Its ends do not fully match the called genes, so a read error is possible. The V gene is TRBV7-7, the J gene TRBJ2-3; D unresolved. This CDR3 contains 13 residues. CDR1 is SSHAT and CDR2 is FNYEAQ in the germline V gene (reference sequence). The chain's CDR3 is CASSSQGGDTQYF. The DNA for the CDR3 is TGTGCTAGCAGCTCCCAAGGCGGTGATACGCAGTATTTT.

This clone was seen once. This chain connects TRBV10-2 to TRBJ2-7, with 11 bases lining up with TRBD2. CDR1 and CDR2 from the germline V gene are WSHSY and SAAADI. J gave up 3 bases and V 6 bases, and 4 bases lay outside the gene matches. The CDR3 covers 14 residues. The CDR3 region is CASRTSGSGYEQYF. DNA for the CDR3: TGCGCCAGCAGAACTAGCGGGAGTGGCTACGAGCAGTACTTC.

The V gene is TRBV19, the J gene TRBJ2-7, with 9 nucleotides matching TRBD1. In germline, CDR1 is LNHDA, CDR2 SQIVND (reference sequence). The ends lost 3 bases at V and 2 bases at J; junction bases unmatched: 5. The CDR3 runs 15 residues. CDR3 nucleotide sequence: TGTGCCAGTAGTATGGGGACAGGGCCCACCTACGAGCAGTACTTC. It translates to CASSMGTGPTYEQYF.

This clone was picked up one time. The chain employs TRBV2 and TRBJ2-7; D is ambiguous. The V gene lost 8 bases and the J gene lost 0 bases, with 5 bases spanning the gap. CDR1 is SNHLY, CDR2 FYNNEI, per germline. The CDR3 is 11 residues long. The CDR3 region has the DNA TGTGCCAGCGGAATCTCCTACGAGCAGTACTTC. It specifies CASGISYEQYF.

The V call is TRBV6-5, the J call TRBJ1-3; 7 bases are shared with TRBD1. Unmatched junction bases numbered 9, after V lost 4 bases and J lost 6 bases. The germline CDR1 and CDR2 sequences are MNHEY and SVGAGI. The CDR3 runs 15 residues. CDR3 DNA: TGTGCCAGCAGTTCCGACGGGACAGTCGTAAACACCATATATTTT. This sequence encodes CASSSDGTVVNTIYF.

The DNA for the CDR3 is TGTGCCAGCAGTTTTGTGTCCTCTAGCGGACCCCGAGCCCCGTACGAGCAGTACTTC. Amino acid sequence: CASSFVSSSGPRAPYEQYF. The chain joins TRBV28 to TRBJ2-7, with 7 bases aligning to TRBD2. Germline CDR1 reads MDHEN; CDR2 reads SYDVKM. CDR3 length equals 19 residues. V gave up 3 bases and J gave up 4 bases; unmatched junction bases: 21.

The DNA of the CDR3 is TGTGCCAGCAGCCATAACCCCGGGACTAGTTCCTACGAGCAGTACTTC. This encodes CASSHNPGTSSYEQYF. This chain joins TRBV9 and TRBJ2-7; the match to TRBD2 covers 8 bases. After removal of 4 bases from V and 1 base from J, the junction contained 10 bases not matched to a gene. The CDR3 length is 16 residues. Germline loops: CDR1 SGDLS, CDR2 YYNGEE.

V and J are TRBV3-1 (or the pseudogene TRBV3-2) and TRBJ2-2; D is ambiguous. V lost 1 base and J 6 bases, leaving 3 bases between the germline ends. Germline loops: CDR1 LGHDT, CDR2 YNNKEL (reference sequence). The CDR3 covers 12 residues. DNA of the CDR3: TGTGCCAGCAGCCAAGGTCCCGGGGAGCTGTTTTTT. Translation: CASSQGPGELFF.

The chain joins TRBV7-2 to TRBJ2-1, with 9 bases lining up with TRBD2. After removal of 2 bases from V and 6 bases from J, the junction contained 5 bases not matched to a gene. Germline CDR1 SGHTA, CDR2 FQGNSA. The CDR3 consists of 15 residues. DNA for the CDR3: TGTGCCAGCAGCTTAATAGCGGGGGAGGTCAATGAGCAGTTCTTC. It yields the protein CASSLIAGEVNEQFF.

The V gene is TRBV5-5, the J gene TRBJ1-1; 7 bases align to TRBD1. The germline V gene has CDR1 SGHKS and CDR2 YYEKEE (reference sequence). Unmatched junction bases numbered 11, after V lost 4 bases and J lost 5 bases. This CDR3 contains 15 residues. The CDR3 nucleotides read TGTGCCAGCAGCCCTAGCGCAGGGGGAAGGACTGAAGCTTTCTTT. Amino acid sequence: CASSPSAGGRTEAFF. The variable domain in full, with the rest retrieved from reference TRBV5-5 and TRBJ1-1, is DAGVTQSPTHLIKTRGQQVTLRCSPISGHKSVSWYQQVLGQGPQFIFQYYEKEERGRGNFPDRFSARQFPNYSSELNVNALLLGDSALYLCASSPSAGGRTEAFFGQGTRLTVV.

This chain connects TRBV5-4 to TRBJ2-2, with 7 bases aligning to TRBD2. The CDR3 extends over 16 amino acids. Germline assignment: CDR1 SGHNT and CDR2 YYREEE (reference sequence). The V gene end was trimmed by 0 bases and the J gene end by 5 bases; junction bases not matched to a gene: 7. The CDR3 is CASSLEGRGYTGELFF. CDR3 DNA: TGTGCCAGCAGCTTGGAAGGGAGGGGTTATACCGGGGAGCTGTTTTTT.

The chain links TRBV24-1 to TRBJ2-2, with no clear D. Trimming left V 5 bases short and J 6 bases short, with 9 bases between. This CDR3 is built from 13 residues. The germline CDR1 and CDR2 sequences are KGHDR and SFDVKD. CDR3 in amino acids: CATSGVGSGELFF. The CDR3 DNA follows: TGTGCCACCAGTGGGGTCGGTTCCGGGGAGCTGTTTTTT.

This chain links TRBV6-1 with TRBJ1-6; D possibly corresponds to TRBD1 (5 bases). There are 17 residues in the CDR3. Germline CDR1 and CDR2: MNHNS and SASEGT. The V end was cut by 0 bases, the J end by 7 bases, with 16 bases between. The CDR3 sequence: CASSEAVGGGKNSPLHF. The CDR3 DNA follows: TGTGCCAGCAGTGAAGCGGTCGGGGGTGGGAAGAATTCACCCCTCCACTTT.

A single count supports this clone. The rearrangement links TRBV12-3 or TRBV12-4 to TRBJ2-7, with 7 positions matching TRBD2. Losses at the gene ends were 7 bases for V and 7 bases for J; bases not matched to a gene: 10. The CDR3 covers 13 residues. The CDR3 nucleotides read TGTGCCAGCACTCTTTCGGGAGGATGGGAGCAGTACTTC. Its protein product is CASTLSGGWEQYF.

The chain couples TRBV9 to TRBJ2-7; no clear D gene. The CDR3 totals 16 residues. V lost 1 base, J lost 2 bases, and 16 bases lay in between. Per the germline V gene, CDR1 is SGDLS and CDR2 is YYNGEE. CDR3 nucleotides: TGTGCCAGCAGCGTATCCCACTCTAACTTCCCCTACGAGCAGTACTTC. Protein sequence: CASSVSHSNFPYEQYF.

This chain joins TRBV6-1 and TRBJ1-6; D unresolved. CDR3 length equals 15 residues. The germline gives CDR1 MNHNS, CDR2 SASEGT. V lost 2 bases to trimming and J lost 7 bases, with 12 bases between them. The CDR3 spells CASSERGLGNSPLHF. In DNA form, the CDR3 reads TGTGCCAGCAGTGAACGTGGACTGGGAAATTCACCCCTCCACTTT.

The V and J genes are TRBV6-1 and TRBJ2-7, with a weak D call TRBD1 (5 bases). V lost 2 bases to trimming and J lost 3 bases, with 20 bases between them. Germline CDR1 is MNHNS and CDR2 is SASEGT. The CDR3 totals 17 residues. The CDR3 spells CASSESIGKGMDYEQYF. As DNA, the CDR3 is TGTGCCAGCAGTGAATCTATCGGTAAGGGGATGGACTACGAGCAGTACTTC.

The V and J genes are TRBV5-1 and TRBJ2-5; 9 bases fit TRBD1. Germline CDR1 and CDR2: SGHRS and YFSETQ. V was pared by 5 bases and J by 5 bases, with 10 bases of the junction left unmatched. This CDR3 region has 15 residues. CDR3 in amino acids: CASSPLTGGMETQYF. The CDR3 DNA follows: TGCGCCAGCAGTCCACTAACAGGGGGCATGGAGACCCAGTACTTC. The full variable domain, its missing parts supplied by reference TRBV5-1 and TRBJ2-5, is KAGVTQTPRYLIKTRGQQVTLSCSPISGHRSVSWYQQTPGQGLQFLFEYFSETQRNKGNFPGRFSGRQFSNSRSEMNVSTLELGDSALYLCASSPLTGGMETQYFGPGTRLLVL.

This chain uses TRBV14 with TRBJ2-5; 7 positions agree with TRBD1. Trimming removed 3 bases from V and 5 bases from J; junction bases left unmatched: 18. The CDR3 has 18 residues. Germline assignment: CDR1 SGHDN and CDR2 FVKESK. CDR3 in amino acids: CASSHFRTGGLSQETQYF. CDR3 bases: TGTGCCAGCAGCCATTTCAGGACAGGCGGCCTTTCCCAGGAGACCCAGTACTTC.

V and J are TRBV5-6 and TRBJ2-3; D is possibly TRBD1 (6 bases). V was clipped by 3 bases and J by 2 bases, with 22 bases between them. CDR3 length: 18 amino acids. From germline, CDR1 is SGHDT and CDR2 YYEEEE. The CDR3 sequence: CASSSHQSQGLLTDTQYF. CDR3 DNA sequence: TGTGCCAGCAGCTCCCACCAATCACAGGGTTTACTCACAGATACGCAGTATTTT.